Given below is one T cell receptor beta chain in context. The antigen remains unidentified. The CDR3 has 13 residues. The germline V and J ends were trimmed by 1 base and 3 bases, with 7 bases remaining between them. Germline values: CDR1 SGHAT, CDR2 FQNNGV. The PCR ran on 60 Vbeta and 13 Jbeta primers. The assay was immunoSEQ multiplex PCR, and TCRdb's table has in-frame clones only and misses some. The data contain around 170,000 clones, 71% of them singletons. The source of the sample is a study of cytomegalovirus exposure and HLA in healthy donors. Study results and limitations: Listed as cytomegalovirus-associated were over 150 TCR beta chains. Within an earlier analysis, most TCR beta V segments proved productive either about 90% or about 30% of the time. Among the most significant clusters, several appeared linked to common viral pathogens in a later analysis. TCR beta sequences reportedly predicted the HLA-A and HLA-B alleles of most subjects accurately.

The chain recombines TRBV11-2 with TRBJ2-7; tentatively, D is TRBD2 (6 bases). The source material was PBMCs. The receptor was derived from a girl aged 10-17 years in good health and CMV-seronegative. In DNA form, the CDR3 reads TGTGCCAGCAGCTTAGGCGGGGACTACGAGCAGTACTTC. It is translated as CASSLGGDYEQYF.